This entry lists 10 T cell receptor beta chains sequenced from one sample in a study of human T cells and chemical hapten exposure. Time point noted: pre-sensitization, week 0. Treatment meaning: therapeutic diphenylcyclopropenone sensitization with weekly scalp DPC. TCRdb reanalysed the RACE reads using MiXCR and keeps one entry per CDR3 protein. The sample carries approximately 90,000 distinct CDR3 sequences, 7.5% to 9.5% recorded once. The specimen comprised whole blood, sampled in connection with sensitization to the hapten diphenylcyclopropenone (DPC). Receptor source: a man between 40 and 49 years old with alopecia areata. Some clones in this sample may be carry-over from other donors' samples.

J is TRBJ1-1 and V is TRBV28; D is unresolved. This CDR3 comprises 12 residues. Germline lookup yields CDR1 MDHEN and CDR2 SYDVKM. V was shortened by 10 bases and J by 0 bases, with 9 bases between the two germline ends. The CDR3 DNA is TGTGCCATCAAGGGCCTGAACACTGAAGCTTTCTTT. It codes for CAIKGLNTEAFF.

This clonotype was counted many times. The junction departs from the called germline gene at one end, perhaps through a read error. The gene calls are TRBV3-1 and TRBJ2-3; D unclear. Germline CDR1 is LGHDT and CDR2 is YNNKEL (reference sequence). This CDR3 has 14 residues. The CDR3 is CASSQGDSRDTQYF. CDR3 DNA: TGTGCCAGCAGCCAAGGAGATAGCAGAGATACGCAGTATTTT.

This clonotype was counted many times. The V gene is TRBV20-1, the J gene TRBJ1-6, with no clear D. Trimming shortened V by 6 bases and J by 3 bases, and 6 bases separated the two germline ends. This CDR3 contains 12 residues. The germline CDR1 and CDR2 sequences are DFQATT and SNEGSKA (reference sequence). The CDR3 sequence is CSAPDYNSPLHF. In DNA form, the CDR3 reads TGCAGTGCGCCGGACTATAATTCACCCCTCCACTTT.

This clonotype has a handful of counts. The chain uses TRBV28 and TRBJ2-3; D may be TRBD2 (6 bases). Germline V gene data show CDR1 as MDHEN and CDR2 as SYDVKM. The CDR3 sequence is 14 residues long. V was clipped by 5 bases and J by 2 bases, with 11 bases between them. CDR3 nucleotide sequence: TGTGCCAGCAGTCTTCGACTAGACACAGATACGCAGTATTTT. It codes for CASSLRLDTDTQYF.

The table lists this clonotype with many counts. The CDR3 protein is CATSDPGQGSNQPQHF. DNA of the CDR3: TGTGCCACCAGTGACCCGGGACAGGGTAGCAATCAGCCCCAGCATTTT. This rearrangement joins TRBV24-1 to TRBJ1-5; 9 nucleotides match TRBD1. Germline V gene data show CDR1 as KGHDR and CDR2 as SFDVKD. The V and J ends lost 4 bases and 0 bases, in that order; junction bases with no gene match: 3. The CDR3 extends over 16 amino acids.

At least ten counts were recorded for this clonotype. The gene calls are TRBV5-8 and TRBJ1-4, with 7 bases that match TRBD1. V dropped 2 bases and J dropped 17; count of bases not matched to a gene: 9. The CDR3 extends over 12 amino acids. The germline CDR1 and CDR2 sequences are SGHTS and YDEGEE. The CDR3 sequence: CASSLGDRYGFF. CDR3 sequence (DNA): TGTGCCAGCAGCTTAGGGGACAGATACGGATTTTTT.

This clonotype was detected ten times or more. V usage is TRBV7-9 and J usage is TRBJ2-1; no clear D. The ends were cut back, 6 bases at V and 0 bases at J, with 33 bases in the middle. Germline CDR1 is SEHNR and CDR2 is FQNEAQ (reference sequence). The CDR3 extends over 22 amino acids. CDR3 in amino acids: CASRSSRPWLGGLKSSYNEQFF. The CDR3 region has the DNA TGTGCCAGCAGATCATCCCGGCCCTGGCTAGGCGGATTGAAGAGCTCCTACAATGAGCAGTTCTTC.

This clonotype was seen more than once but under ten times. This chain uses TRBV7-9 with TRBJ2-7; D is uncertain. Germline CDR1 and CDR2: SEHNR and FQNEAQ (reference sequence). This CDR3 comprises 13 residues. Trimming shortened V by 4 bases and J by 0 bases, and 7 bases separated the two germline ends. The CDR3, as DNA: TGTGCCAGCAGCTACGGTGTCTCCTACGAGCAGTACGTC. It specifies CASSYGVSYEQYV.

Ten or more counts support this clonotype. The chain has TRBV3-1 and TRBJ2-7; D may be TRBD1 (6 bases). Germline lookup yields CDR1 LGHDT and CDR2 YNNKEL (reference sequence). This CDR3 contains 12 residues. V lost 3 bases and J lost 6, with 9 bases in between. In DNA, the CDR3 is TGTGCCAGCAGCCACAGGGGACGCGAGCAGTACTTC. Amino acid sequence: CASSHRGREQYF.

This clonotype was seen a handful of times. The rearrangement uses TRBV7-2 and TRBJ2-3, with D possibly TRBD2 on 5 matching bases. The germline V and J ends were trimmed by 5 bases and 0 bases, with 21 bases remaining between them. CDR1 is SGHTA, CDR2 FQGNSA, per germline. This CDR3 has 18 amino acids. CDR3 amino acids: CASSPGRRSGISTDTQYF. CDR3 sequence (DNA): TGTGCCAGCAGCCCCGGGCGTCGGAGCGGTATTAGCACAGATACGCAGTATTTT.